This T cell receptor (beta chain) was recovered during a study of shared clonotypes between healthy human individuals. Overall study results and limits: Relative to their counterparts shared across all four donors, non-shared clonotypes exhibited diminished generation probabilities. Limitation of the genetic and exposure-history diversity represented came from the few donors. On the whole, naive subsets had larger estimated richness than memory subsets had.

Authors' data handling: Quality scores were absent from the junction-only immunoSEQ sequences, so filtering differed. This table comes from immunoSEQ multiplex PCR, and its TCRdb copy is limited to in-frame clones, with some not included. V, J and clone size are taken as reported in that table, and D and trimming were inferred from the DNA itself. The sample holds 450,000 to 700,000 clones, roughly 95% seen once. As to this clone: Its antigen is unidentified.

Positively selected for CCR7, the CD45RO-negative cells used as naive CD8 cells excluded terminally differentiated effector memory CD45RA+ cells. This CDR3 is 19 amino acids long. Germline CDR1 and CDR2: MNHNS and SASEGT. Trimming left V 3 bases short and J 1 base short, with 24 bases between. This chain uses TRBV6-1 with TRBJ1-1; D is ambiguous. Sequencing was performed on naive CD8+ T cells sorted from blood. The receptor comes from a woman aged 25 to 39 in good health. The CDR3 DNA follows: TGTGCCAGCAGTGACTTCTTTTTCGACCTCCGGGAAACGAACACTGAAGCTTTCTTT. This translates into CASSDFFFDLRETNTEAFF.